This T cell receptor (beta chain) was obtained from a study of T cell responses to AZD1222 COVID-19 vaccine. Points on this clone: Its antigen is unidentified.

Whole-study results and caveats: CD4 TCRs associated with vaccination spanned spike, dominating at 160-218 and 743-854. Of spike-specific TCRs, nearly half reportedly target regions left unmutated in variants. No repertoire was sampled before or during the peak T cell response, only after it. When two AZD1222 doses had been given, Spike-specific TCR breadth and depth rose.

Clones were read by immunoSEQ multiplex PCR, and TCRdb kept only the in-frame ones, dropping some. Here the sample spans 80,000 or so clones, approximately 90% being singletons. Germline lookup yields CDR1 MNHEY and CDR2 SVGAGI. The CDR3 has 14 amino acids. Trimming took 6 bases from V and 5 from J, leaving 14 bases between them. The input for sequencing was peripheral blood, taken on day 0 of MenACWY control vaccination. The genes are TRBV6-5 and TRBJ2-4; D not resolved. This TCR derives from an adult in good health. CDR3 in DNA: TGTGCCAGCAGATCCCCCAGTCAGGAAAACATTCAGTACTTC. Translating it yields CASRSPSQENIQYF.